The clone carrying this TCR beta chain occurred a few times. Antigen: not known. Every donor was a Caucasian adult from Nashville, Tennessee. Both subsets, CD45RA+ naive and CD45RA-negative memory, were split from the CD4+ cells. These data belong to a study of shared clonotypes between healthy human individuals. After removal of 3 bases from V and 0 bases from J, the junction contained 5 bases not matched to a gene. The CDR3 is 15 residues long. Looked up from germline, CDR1 is SQVTM and CDR2 is ANQGSEA. Study processing details: Filtering was not the same, since immunoSEQ gave junction-only sequences without quality scores. The table came from immunoSEQ multiplex PCR; TCRdb's copy has only in-frame clones and leaves some out. The D gene and trimming were derived from the DNA, and the V and J assignments and clone size from that table. The sample holds 650,000 to 750,000 clones, roughly 78% seen once.

General study findings and limits: Naive subsets tended to show greater estimated richness than memory subsets.

The chain couples TRBV29-1 to TRBJ2-3; 8 bases line up with TRBD2. What was sequenced was memory CD4+ T cells sorted from blood. The subset was: CD45RA-negative fraction. This sequence originates from a woman in her 30s in good health. The CDR3: CSVEDSGASTDTQYF. The CDR3 DNA sequence: TGCAGCGTTGAGGATAGCGGGGCTAGCACAGATACGCAGTATTTT.